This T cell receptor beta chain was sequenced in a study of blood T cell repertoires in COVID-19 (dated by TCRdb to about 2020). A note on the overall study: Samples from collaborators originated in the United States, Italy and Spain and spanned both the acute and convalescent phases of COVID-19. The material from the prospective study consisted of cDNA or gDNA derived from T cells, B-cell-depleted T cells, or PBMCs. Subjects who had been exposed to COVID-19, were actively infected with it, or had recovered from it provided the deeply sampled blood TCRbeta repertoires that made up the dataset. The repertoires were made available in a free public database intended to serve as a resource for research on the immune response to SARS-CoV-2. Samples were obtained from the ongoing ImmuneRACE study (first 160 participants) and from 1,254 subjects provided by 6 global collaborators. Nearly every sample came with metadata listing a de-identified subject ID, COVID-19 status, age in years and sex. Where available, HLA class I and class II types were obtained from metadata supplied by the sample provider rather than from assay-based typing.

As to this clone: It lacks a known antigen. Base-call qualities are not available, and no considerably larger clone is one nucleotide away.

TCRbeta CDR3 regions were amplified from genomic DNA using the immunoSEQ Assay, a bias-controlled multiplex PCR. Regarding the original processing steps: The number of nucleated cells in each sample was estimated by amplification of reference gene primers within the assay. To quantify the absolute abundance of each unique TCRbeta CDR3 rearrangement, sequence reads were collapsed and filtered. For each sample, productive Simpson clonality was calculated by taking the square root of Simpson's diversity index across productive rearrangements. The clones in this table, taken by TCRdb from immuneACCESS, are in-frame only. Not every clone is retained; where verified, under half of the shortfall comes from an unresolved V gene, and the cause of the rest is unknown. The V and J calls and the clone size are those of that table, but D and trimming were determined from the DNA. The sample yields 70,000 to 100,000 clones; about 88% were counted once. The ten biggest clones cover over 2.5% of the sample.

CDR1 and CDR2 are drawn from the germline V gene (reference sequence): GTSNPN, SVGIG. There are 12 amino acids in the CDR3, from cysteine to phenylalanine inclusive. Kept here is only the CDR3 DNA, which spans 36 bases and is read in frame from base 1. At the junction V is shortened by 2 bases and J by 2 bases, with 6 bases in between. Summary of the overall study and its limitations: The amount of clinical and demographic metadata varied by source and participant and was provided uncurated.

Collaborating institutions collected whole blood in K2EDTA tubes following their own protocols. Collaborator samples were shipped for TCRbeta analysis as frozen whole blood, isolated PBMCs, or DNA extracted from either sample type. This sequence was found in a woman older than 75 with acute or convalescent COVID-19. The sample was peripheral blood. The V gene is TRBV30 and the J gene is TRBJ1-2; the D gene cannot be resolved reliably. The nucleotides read TGTGCCTGGAGTCGGGGAAACTATGGCTACACCTTC. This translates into CAWSRGNYGYTF.